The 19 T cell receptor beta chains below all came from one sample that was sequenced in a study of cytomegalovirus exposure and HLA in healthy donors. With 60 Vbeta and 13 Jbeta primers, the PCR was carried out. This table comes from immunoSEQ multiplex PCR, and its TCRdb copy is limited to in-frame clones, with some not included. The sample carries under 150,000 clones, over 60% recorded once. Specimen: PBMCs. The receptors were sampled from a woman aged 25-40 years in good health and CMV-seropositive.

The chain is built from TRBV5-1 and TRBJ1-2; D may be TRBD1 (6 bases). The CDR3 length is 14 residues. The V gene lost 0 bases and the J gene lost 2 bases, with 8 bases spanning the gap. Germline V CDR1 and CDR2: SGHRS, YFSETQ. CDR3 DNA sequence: TGCGCCAGCAGCTTGGATGGGGGCAACTATGGCTACACCTTC. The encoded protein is CASSLDGGNYGYTF.

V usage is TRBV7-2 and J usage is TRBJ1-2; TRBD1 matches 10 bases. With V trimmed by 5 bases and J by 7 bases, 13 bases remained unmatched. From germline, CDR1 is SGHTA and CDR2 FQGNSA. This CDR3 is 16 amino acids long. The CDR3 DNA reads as TGTGCCAGCAGCACCGAAGGGACAGGGGCATTCATTGGCTACACCTTC. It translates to CASSTEGTGAFIGYTF. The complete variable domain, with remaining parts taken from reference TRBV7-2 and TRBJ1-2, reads GAGVSQSPSNKVTEKGKDVELRCDPISGHTALYWYRQSLGQGLEFLIYFQGNSAPDKSGLPSDRFSAERTGGSVSTLTIQRTQQEDSAVYLCASSTEGTGAFIGYTFGSGTRLTVV.

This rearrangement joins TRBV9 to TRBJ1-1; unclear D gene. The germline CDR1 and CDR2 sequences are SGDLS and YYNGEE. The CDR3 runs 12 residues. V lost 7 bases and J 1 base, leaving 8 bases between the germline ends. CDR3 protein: CASGEQNTEAFF. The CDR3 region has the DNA TGTGCCAGCGGAGAACAGAACACTGAAGCTTTCTTT.

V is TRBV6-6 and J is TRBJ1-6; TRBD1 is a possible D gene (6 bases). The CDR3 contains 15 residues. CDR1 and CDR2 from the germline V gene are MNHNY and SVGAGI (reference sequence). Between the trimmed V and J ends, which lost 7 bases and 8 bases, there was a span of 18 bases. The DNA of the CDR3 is TGTGCCAGCACTCAGGGGCAGTTTGGCGATTCACCCCTCCACTTT. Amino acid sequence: CASTQGQFGDSPLHF.

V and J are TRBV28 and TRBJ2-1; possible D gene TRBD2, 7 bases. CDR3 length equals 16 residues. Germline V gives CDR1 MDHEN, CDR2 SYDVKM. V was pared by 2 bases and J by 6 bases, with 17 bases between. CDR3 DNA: TGTGCCAGCAGTTTACCGGGGGGCCCACTTTCCAATGAGCAGTTCTTC. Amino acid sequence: CASSLPGGPLSNEQFF.

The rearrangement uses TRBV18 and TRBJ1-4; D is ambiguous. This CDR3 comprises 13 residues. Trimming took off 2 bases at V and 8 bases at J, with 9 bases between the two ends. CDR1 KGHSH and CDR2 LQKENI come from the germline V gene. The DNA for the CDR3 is TGTGCCAGCTCACCAAGAGTTAACGAAAAACTGTTTTTT. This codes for CASSPRVNEKLFF.

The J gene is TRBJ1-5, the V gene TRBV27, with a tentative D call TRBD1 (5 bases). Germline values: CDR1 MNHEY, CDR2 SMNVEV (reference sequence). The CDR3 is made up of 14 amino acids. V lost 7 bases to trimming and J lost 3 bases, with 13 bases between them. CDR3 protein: CASKGQGYNQPQHF. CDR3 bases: TGTGCCAGCAAAGGGCAGGGCTACAATCAGCCCCAGCATTTT.

The CDR3 nucleotides read TGTGCCAGCAGTGACAGGGGCCGGTATGGCTACACCTTC. Translation: CASSDRGRYGYTF. The V and J genes are TRBV6-1 and TRBJ1-2, with D possibly TRBD1 on 6 matching bases. The ends were cut back, 3 bases at V and 5 bases at J, with 10 bases in the middle. The CDR3 contains 13 residues. CDR1 is MNHNS, CDR2 SASEGT, per germline.

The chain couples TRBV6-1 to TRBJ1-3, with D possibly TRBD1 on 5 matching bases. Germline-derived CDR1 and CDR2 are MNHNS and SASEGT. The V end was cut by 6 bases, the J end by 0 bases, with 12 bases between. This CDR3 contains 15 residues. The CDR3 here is CASSRAWASGNTIYF. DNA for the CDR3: TGTGCCAGCAGCAGGGCTTGGGCCTCTGGAAACACCATATATTTT.

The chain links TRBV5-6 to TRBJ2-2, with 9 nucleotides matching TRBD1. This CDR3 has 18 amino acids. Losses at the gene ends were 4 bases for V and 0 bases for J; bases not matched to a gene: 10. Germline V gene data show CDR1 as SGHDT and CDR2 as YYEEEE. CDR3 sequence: CASSRSIRQGANTGELFF. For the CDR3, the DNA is TGTGCCAGCAGCCGCAGCATAAGACAGGGGGCGAACACCGGGGAGCTGTTTTTT.

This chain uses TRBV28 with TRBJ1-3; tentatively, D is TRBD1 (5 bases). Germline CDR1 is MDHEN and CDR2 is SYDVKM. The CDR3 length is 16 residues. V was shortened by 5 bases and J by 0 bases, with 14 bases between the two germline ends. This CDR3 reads CASSPSWGSSGNTIYF. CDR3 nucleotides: TGTGCCAGCAGTCCCTCCTGGGGCAGCTCTGGAAACACCATATATTTT.

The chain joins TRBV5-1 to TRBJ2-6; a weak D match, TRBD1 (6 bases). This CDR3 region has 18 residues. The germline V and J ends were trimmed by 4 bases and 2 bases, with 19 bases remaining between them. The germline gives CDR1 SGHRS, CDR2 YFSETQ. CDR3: CASSPGWGTSTGANVLTF. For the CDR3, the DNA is TGCGCCAGCAGCCCAGGTTGGGGGACATCGACTGGGGCCAACGTCCTGACTTTC.

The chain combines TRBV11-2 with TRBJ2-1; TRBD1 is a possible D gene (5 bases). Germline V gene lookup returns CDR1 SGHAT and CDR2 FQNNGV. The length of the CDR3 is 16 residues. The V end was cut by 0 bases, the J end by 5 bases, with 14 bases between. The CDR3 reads CASSLDQAWGDNEQFF. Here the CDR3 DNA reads TGTGCCAGCAGCTTAGATCAGGCATGGGGCGACAATGAGCAGTTCTTC.

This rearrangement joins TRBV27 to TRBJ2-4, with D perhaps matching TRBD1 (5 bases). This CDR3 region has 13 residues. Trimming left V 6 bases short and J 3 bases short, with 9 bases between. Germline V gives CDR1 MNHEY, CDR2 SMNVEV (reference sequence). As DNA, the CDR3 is TGTGCCAGCAGAGTCCAGGGCAAAAACATTCAGTACTTC. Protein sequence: CASRVQGKNIQYF.

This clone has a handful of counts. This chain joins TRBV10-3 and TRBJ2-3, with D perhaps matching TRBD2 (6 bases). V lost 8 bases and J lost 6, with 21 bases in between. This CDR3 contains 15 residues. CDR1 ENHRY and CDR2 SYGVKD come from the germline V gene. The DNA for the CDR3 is TGTGCCATCGGTAATGGCGGGGATTCCCTTGATACGCAGTATTTT. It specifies CAIGNGGDSLDTQYF.

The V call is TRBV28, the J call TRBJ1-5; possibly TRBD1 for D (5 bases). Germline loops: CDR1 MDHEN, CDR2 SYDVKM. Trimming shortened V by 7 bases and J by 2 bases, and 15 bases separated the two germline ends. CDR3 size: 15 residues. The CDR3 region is CASTIAGGGNQPQHF. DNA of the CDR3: TGTGCCAGCACCATAGCCGGGGGGGGCAATCAGCCCCAGCATTTT.

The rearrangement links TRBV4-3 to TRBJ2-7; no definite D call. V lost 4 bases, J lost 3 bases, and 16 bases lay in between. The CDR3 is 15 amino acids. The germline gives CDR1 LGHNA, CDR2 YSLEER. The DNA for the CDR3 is TGCGCCAGCAGCCCGCGGCCCGGTCTCAACTACGAGCAGTACTTC. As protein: CASSPRPGLNYEQYF.

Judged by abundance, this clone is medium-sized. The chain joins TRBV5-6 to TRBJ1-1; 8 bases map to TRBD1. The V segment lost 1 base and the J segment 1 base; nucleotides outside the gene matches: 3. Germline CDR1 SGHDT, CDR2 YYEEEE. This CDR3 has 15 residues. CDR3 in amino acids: CASSLPGQGNTEAFF. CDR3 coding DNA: TGTGCCAGCAGCTTGCCAGGACAGGGGAACACTGAAGCTTTCTTT.

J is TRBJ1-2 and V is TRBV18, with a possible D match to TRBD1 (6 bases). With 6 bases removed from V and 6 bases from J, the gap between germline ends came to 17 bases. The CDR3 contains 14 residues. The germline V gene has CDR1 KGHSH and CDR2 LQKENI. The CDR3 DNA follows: TGTGCCAGCTCTCAATCTCAGGGGTTAGATGGCTACACCTTC. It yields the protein CASSQSQGLDGYTF.